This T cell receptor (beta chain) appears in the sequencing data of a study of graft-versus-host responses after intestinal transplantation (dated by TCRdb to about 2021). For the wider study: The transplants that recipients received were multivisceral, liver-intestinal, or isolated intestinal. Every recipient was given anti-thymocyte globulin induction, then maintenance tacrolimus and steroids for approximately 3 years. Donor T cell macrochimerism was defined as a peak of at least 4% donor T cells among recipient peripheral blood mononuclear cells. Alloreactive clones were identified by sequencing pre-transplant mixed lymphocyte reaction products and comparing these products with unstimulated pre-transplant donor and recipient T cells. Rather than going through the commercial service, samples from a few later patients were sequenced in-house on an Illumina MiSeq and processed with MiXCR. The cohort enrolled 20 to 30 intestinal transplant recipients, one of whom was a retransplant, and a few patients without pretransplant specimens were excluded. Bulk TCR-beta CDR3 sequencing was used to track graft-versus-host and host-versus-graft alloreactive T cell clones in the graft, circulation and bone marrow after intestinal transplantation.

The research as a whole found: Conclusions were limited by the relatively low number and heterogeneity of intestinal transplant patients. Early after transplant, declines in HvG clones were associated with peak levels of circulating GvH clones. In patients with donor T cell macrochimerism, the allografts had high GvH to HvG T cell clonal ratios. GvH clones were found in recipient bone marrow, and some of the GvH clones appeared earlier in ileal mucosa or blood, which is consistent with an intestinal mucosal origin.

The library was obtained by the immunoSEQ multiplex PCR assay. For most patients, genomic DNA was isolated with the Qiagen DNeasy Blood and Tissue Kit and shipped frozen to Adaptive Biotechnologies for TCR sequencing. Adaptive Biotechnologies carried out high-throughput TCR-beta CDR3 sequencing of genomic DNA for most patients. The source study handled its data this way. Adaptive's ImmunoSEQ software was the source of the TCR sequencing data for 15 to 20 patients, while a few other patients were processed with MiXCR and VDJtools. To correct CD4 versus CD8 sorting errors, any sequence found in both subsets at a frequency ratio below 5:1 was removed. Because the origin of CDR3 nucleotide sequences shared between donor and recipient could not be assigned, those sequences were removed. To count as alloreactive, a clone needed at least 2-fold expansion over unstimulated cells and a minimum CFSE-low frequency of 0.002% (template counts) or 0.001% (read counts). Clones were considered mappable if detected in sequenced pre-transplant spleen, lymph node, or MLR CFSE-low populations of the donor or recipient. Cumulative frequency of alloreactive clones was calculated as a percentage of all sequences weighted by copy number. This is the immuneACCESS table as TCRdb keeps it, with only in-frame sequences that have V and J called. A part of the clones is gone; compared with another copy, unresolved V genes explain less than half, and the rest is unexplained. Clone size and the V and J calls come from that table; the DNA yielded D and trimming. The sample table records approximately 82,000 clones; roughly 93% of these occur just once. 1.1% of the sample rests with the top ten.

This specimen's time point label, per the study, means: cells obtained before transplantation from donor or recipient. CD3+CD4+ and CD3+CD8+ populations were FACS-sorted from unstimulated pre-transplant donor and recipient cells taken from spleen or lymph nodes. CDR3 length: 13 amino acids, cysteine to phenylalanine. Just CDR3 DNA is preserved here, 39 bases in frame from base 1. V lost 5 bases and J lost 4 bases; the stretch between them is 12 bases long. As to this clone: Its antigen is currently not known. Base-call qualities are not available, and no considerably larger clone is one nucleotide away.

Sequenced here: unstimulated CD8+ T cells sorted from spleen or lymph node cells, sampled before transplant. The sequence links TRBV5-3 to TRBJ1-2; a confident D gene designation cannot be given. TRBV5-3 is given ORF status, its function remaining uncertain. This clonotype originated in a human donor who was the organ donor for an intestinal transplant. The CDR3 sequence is CARSPTVPYGYTF. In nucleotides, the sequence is TGTGCCAGAAGTCCAACAGTACCCTATGGCTACACCTTC.